The rows below give T cell receptor beta chains drawn from one sample of a study of coeliac disease. Measured with immunoSEQ multiplex PCR; TCRdb has only the in-frame clones, and not every one. The sample shows approximately 6,700 clones, approximately 70% of them seen only once. The source material was lamina propria lymphocytes from the gut. These receptors all come from a woman between 18 and 29 years old with active celiac disease. The CDR3 runs from the conserved cysteine through the conserved F or W. The order of the fields is D gene, CDR3 length, J gene, V gene, clone size, CDR3 protein, CDR3 DNA. The D gene is left open where the match is weak. The size of a clone is reported for some rows only, either as once, few or many, or as a class for expanded clones.

>TRBD1|15|TRBJ2-5|TRBV19|-
CASSVLRDRQETQYF
TGTGCCAGTAGTGTCTTGAGGGACAGACAAGAGACCCAGTACTTC
>-|13|TRBJ1-5|TRBV27|-
CASSNSQGRPQHF
TGTGCCAGCAGTAACTCACAGGGTCGGCCCCAGCATTTT
>-|13|TRBJ2-7|TRBV5-1|-
CASSSLGSYEQYF
TGCGCCAGCAGCTCACTAGGGAGCTACGAGCAGTACTTC
>-|15|TRBJ1-4|TRBV6-1|-
CASRGDGNTNEKLFF
TGTGCCAGCAGAGGAGACGGGAACACTAATGAAAAACTGTTTTTT
>TRBD1|14|TRBJ2-7|TRBV7-8|few
CASSQGTATYEQYF
TGTGCCAGCAGCCAGGGGACAGCCACCTACGAGCAGTACTTC
>TRBD1|16|TRBJ2-3|TRBV7-9|-
CASSLIGTGATDTQYF
TGTGCCAGCAGCTTAATCGGGACAGGGGCCACAGATACGCAGTATTTT
>-|16|TRBJ1-1|TRBV7-9|-
CASSLHPGQPNTEAFF
TGTGCCAGCAGCCTCCATCCGGGACAACCCAACACTGAAGCTTTCTTT
>-|12|TRBJ2-7|TRBV6-5|few
CASSSDFHEQYF
TGTGCCAGCAGTTCTGACTTTCACGAGCAGTACTTC
>TRBD2|15|TRBJ2-1|TRBV4-1|-
CASSQDPTSGRDKFF
TGCGCCAGCAGCCAAGATCCGACTAGCGGGAGGGATAAGTTCTTC
>-|15|TRBJ2-2|TRBV30|-
CAWSPPPTNTGELFF
TGTGCCTGGAGTCCCCCCCCCACGAACACCGGGGAGCTGTTTTTT
>TRBD1|15|TRBJ2-7|TRBV6-5|few
CASSYSRDRVHEQYF
TGTGCCAGCAGTTACTCTCGGGACAGGGTCCACGAGCAGTACTTC
>-|14|TRBJ2-7|TRBV7-2|once
CASSLVGAVYEQYF
TGTGCCAGCAGCTTAGTAGGGGCCGTCTACGAGCAGTACTTC
>TRBD2|17|TRBJ2-1|TRBV5-1|-
CASSLGLAGGQYNEQFF
TGCGCCAGCAGCTTGGGTCTAGCGGGGGGCCAATACAATGAGCAGTTCTTC
>TRBD1|16|TRBJ2-5|TRBV5-1|-
CASSPPQGAGGETQYF
TGCGCCAGCAGCCCCCCACAGGGGGCAGGTGGCGAGACCCAGTACTTC
>-|15|TRBJ1-2|TRBV7-2|-
CASSPTVVLSYGYTF
TGTGCCAGCAGCCCCACCGTAGTTTTGAGCTATGGCTACACCTTC
>-|16|TRBJ2-2|TRBV5-5|once
CASSRGGTTNTGELFF
TGTGCCAGCAGCAGGGGGGGGACAACCAACACCGGGGAGCTGTTTTTT
>-|14|TRBJ2-1|TRBV5-1|-
CASRRDTAYNEQFF
TGCGCCAGCAGAAGGGACACTGCCTACAATGAGCAGTTCTTC
>-|15|TRBJ2-7|TRBV27|-
CASSSPGRQPGEQYF
TGTGCCAGCAGCTCCCCGGGCAGACAACCGGGGGAGCAGTACTTC
>-|15|TRBJ2-4|TRBV19|-
CASSINGEAWNIQYF
TGTGCCAGTAGTATTAATGGCGAGGCTTGGAACATTCAGTACTTC
>TRBD1|14|TRBJ1-5|TRBV25-1|-
CASSEPGGHQPQHF
TGTGCCAGCAGTGAGCCAGGGGGCCATCAGCCCCAGCATTTT